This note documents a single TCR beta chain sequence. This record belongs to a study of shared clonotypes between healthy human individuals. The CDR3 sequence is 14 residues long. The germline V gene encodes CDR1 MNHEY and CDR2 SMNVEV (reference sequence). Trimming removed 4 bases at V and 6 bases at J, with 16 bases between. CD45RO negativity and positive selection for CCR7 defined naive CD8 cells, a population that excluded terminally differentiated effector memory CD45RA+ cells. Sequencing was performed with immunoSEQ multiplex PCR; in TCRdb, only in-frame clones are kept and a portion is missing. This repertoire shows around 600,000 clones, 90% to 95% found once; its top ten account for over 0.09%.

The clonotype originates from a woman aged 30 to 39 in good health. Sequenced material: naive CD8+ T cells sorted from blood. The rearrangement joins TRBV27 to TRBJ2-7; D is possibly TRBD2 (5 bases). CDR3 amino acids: CASSSITDAGEQYF. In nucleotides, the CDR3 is TGTGCCAGCAGTTCGATAACCGATGCGGGCGAGCAGTACTTC.